What follows describes a single T cell receptor (beta chain). This record comes from a study of blood T cell repertoires in COVID-19. Whole-study context: COVID-19 samples from acute and convalescent phases originated in the United States, Italy and Spain. T cells, B-cell-depleted T cells, or PBMCs provided the cDNA or gDNA that served as material.

As processed by the authors: Counts of nucleated cells, estimated from reference gene primer amplification, were obtained. The protocol was immunoSEQ multiplex PCR, while the TCRdb copy is restricted to in-frame clones and leaves out a portion. The V and J calls and clone size are taken from that table; D and trimming were inferred from the DNA. In the table there are roughly 50,000 clones, approximately 85% of which are singletons. The length of the CDR3 is 12 residues. Trimming shortened V by 6 bases and J by 7 bases, and 10 bases separated the two germline ends. Germline V lookup: CDR1 KGHSH, CDR2 LQKENI. Patients in Seattle were enrolled during active infection, then followed longitudinally.

This sequence was found in a woman older than 75 with COVID-19, enrolled during active disease. The chain uses TRBV18 and TRBJ2-1; D is ambiguous. Sequencing was done on a sample of peripheral blood. The CDR3 loop reads CASSPPGNEQFF. CDR3 coding DNA: TGTGCCAGCTCCCCCCCAGGAAATGAGCAGTTCTTC.